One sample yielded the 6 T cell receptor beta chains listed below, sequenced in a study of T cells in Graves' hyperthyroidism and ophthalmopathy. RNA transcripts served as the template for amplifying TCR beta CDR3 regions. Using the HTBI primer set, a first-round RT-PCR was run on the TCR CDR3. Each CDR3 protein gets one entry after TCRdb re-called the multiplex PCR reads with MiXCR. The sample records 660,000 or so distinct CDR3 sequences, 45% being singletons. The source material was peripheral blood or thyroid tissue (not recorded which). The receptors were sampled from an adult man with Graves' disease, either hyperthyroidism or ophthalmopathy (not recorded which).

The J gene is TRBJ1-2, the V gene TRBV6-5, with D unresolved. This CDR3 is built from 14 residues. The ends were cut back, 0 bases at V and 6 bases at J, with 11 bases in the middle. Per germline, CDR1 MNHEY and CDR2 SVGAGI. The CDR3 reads CASSYSLTSDGYTF. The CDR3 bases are TGTGCCAGCAGTTACTCCCTGACATCTGATGGCTACACCTTC.

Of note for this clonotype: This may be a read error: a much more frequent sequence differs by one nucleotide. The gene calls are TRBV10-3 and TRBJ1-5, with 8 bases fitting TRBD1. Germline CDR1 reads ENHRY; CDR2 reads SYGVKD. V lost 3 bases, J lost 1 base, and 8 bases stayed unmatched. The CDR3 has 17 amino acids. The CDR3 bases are TGTGCCATCAGTGATGGAGGACAGGGTGCCAGCAATCAGCCCCAGCATTTT. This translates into CAISDGGQGASNQPQHF.

The CDR3 spells CSAWGHFSYEQYF. The CDR3 DNA reads TGCAGTGCTTGGGGACACTTCTCCTACGAGCAGTACTTC. The genes are TRBV20-1 and TRBJ2-7, with D possibly being TRBD1 (6 bases). Looked up from germline, CDR1 is DFQATT and CDR2 is SNEGSKA (reference sequence). Deletions cut 5 bases from V and 0 bases from J, with 11 bases between. This CDR3 region has 13 residues.

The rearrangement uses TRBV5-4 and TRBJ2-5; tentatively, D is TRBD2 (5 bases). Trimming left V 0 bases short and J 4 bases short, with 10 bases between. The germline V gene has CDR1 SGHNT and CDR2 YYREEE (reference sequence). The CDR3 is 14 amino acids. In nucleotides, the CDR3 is TGTGCCAGCAGCTTGGGAGGGTTGCCAGAGACCCAGTACTTC. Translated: CASSLGGLPETQYF. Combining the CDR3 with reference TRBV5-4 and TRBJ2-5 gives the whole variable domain ETGVTQSPTHLIKTRGQQVTLRCSSQSGHNTVSWYQQALGQGPQFIFQYYREEENGRGNFPPRFSGLQFPNYSSELNVNALELDDSALYLCASSLGGLPETQYFGPGTRLLVL.

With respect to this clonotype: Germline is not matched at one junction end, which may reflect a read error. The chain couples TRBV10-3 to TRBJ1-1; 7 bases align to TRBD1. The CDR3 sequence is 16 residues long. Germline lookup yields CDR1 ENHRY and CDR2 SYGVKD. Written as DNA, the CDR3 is TGTGCCACCAGTGAGGGGACAGCGTTCATGAACACTGAAGCTTTCTTT. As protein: CATSEGTAFMNTEAFF.

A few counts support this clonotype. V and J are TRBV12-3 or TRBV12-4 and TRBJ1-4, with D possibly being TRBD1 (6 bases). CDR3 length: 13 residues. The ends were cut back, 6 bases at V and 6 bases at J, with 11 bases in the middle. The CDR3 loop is CASRRDIYEKLFF. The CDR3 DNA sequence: TGTGCCAGCAGAAGGGACATTTATGAAAAACTGTTTTTT.